The source of this TCR beta chain is a study of tumor and adjacent non-tumor tissue in lung cancer. Study-wide points: Shorter survival was associated with higher TCR diversity in tumors. Top 100 clones took a larger repertoire share in normal lung.

A modified ARM-PCR protocol with three rounds of nested PCR amplified TCRbeta. TCRdb used MiXCR to reprocess the multiplex PCR reads, holding one entry per CDR3 protein. The profile shows over 40,000 distinct CDR3 sequences, around two thirds of them singletons. A remark on this clonotype: The target antigen is unknown. The junction differs from germline at one of its ends, possibly a read error.

This sample's RNA came from whole unsorted tissue. More than 3 cm separated this lung sample from the edge of the tumor. Donors were chemotherapy-naive, newly diagnosed lung cancer surgical patients in China, August–late 2014. Per germline, CDR1 MDHEN and CDR2 SYDVKM. This CDR3 has 13 residues. This receptor was identified in an older woman with non-small cell lung cancer. The specimen sequenced was distant non-tumor lung tissue. The chain joins TRBV28 to TRBJ2-7; 7 positions match TRBD2. The CDR3 region has the DNA TGTACCAGCAACGGCGGGGGAAGGGGAGAGCAGTACTTC. This encodes CTSNGGGRGEQYF.